Here is one T cell receptor (beta chain) with its context. One entry per CDR3 protein results from TCRdb running MiXCR on the RT-PCR reads. In the table there are under 200,000 distinct CDR3 sequences, approximately 31% of which are singletons. These data come from a study of patients and donors after allogeneic stem cell transplantation. Germline V gene sequence: CDR1 GTSNPN, CDR2 SVGIG (reference sequence). The ends were cut back, 4 bases at V and 0 bases at J, with 9 bases in the middle. CDR3 length: 13 amino acids. The source material was blood, either unsorted or a sorted T cell fraction (not recorded which). This receptor was obtained from a human donor who was either an allogeneic HSCT recipient or a stem cell or donor lymphocyte infusion donor (not recorded which). It is not recorded whose cells these are; they may come from a transplant donor. This sequence joins TRBV30 and TRBJ1-1, with D perhaps TRBD1 (6 bases). CDR3 nucleotide sequence: TGTGCCTGGAAGGGGGGGATGAACACTGAAGCTTTCTTT. Translating gives CAWKGGMNTEAFF.